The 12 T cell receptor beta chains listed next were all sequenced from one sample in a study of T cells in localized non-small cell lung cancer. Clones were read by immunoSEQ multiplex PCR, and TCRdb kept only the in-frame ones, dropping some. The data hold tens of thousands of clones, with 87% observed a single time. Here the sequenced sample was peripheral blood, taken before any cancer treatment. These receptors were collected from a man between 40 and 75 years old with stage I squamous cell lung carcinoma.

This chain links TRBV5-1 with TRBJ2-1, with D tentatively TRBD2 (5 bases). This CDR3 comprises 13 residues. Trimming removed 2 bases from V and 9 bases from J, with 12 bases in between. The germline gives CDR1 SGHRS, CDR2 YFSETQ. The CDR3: CASSFQEAAEQFF. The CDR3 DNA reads TGCGCCAGCAGCTTCCAGGAGGCGGCTGAGCAGTTCTTC.

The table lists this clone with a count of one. This CDR3 is CASSLRTGHNEKLFF. CDR3 nucleotides: TGTGCCAGCAGCCTCAGGACCGGCCATAATGAAAAACTGTTTTTT. The gene calls are TRBV13 and TRBJ1-4; D uncertain. V lost 5 bases and J 4 bases, leaving 14 bases between the germline ends. This CDR3 region has 15 residues. The germline V gene has CDR1 PRHDT and CDR2 FYEKMQ (reference sequence).

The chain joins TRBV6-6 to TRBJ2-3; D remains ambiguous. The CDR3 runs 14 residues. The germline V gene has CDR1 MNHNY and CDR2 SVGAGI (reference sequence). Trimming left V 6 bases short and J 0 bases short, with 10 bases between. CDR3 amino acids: CASRFDGSTDTQYF. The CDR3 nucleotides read TGTGCCAGCAGGTTCGACGGAAGCACAGATACGCAGTATTTT.

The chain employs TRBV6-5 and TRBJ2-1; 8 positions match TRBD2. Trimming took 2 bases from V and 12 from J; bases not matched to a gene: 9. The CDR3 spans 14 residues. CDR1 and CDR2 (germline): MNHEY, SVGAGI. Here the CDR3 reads CASSYGLGTSAQFF. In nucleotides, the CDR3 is TGTGCCAGCAGTTACGGCCTCGGGACTAGTGCGCAGTTCTTC.

The CDR3 DNA follows: TGTGCCAGCACCGGGACTAGCGCCAACAATGAGCAGTTCTTC. This translates into CASTGTSANNEQFF. The chain is built from TRBV28 and TRBJ2-1; 10 nucleotides match TRBD2. There are 14 residues in the CDR3. Losses at the gene ends were 7 bases for V and 5 bases for J; bases not matched to a gene: 5. CDR1 and CDR2 from the germline V gene are MDHEN and SYDVKM. The full variable domain, rest sourced from reference TRBV28 and TRBJ2-1, is DVKVTQSSRYLVKRTGEKVFLECVQDMDHENMFWYRQDPGLGLRLIYFSYDVKMKEKGDIPEGYSVSREKKERFSLILESASTNQTSMYLCASTGTSANNEQFFGPGTRLTVL.

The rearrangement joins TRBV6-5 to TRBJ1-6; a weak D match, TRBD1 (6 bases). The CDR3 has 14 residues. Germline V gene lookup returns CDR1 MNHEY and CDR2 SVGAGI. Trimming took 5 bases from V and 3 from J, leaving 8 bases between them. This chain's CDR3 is CASSPQGYNSPLHF. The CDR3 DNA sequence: TGTGCCAGCAGTCCACAGGGCTATAATTCACCCCTCCACTTT.

CDR3 sequence reads: CASSPLAGGGNEQFF. CDR3 nucleotides: TGTGCCAGCAGCCCTCTAGCGGGGGGAGGGAATGAGCAGTTCTTC. The V call is TRBV9, the J call TRBJ2-1, with TRBD2 identical over 11 bases. Trimming removed 4 bases from V and 7 bases from J; junction bases left unmatched: 7. This CDR3 has 15 residues. Germline-derived CDR1 and CDR2 are SGDLS and YYNGEE.

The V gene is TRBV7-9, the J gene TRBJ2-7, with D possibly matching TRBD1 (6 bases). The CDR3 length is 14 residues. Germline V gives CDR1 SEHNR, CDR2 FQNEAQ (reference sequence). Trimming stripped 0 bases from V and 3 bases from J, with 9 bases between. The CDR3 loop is CASSLAGADYEQYF. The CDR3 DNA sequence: TGTGCCAGCAGCTTAGCGGGGGCGGACTACGAGCAGTACTTC.

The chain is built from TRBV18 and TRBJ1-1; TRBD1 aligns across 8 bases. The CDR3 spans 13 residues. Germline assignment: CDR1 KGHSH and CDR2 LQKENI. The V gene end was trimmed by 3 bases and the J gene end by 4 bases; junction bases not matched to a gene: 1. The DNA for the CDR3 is TGTGCCAGCTCACCGGGACAGGCCACTGAAGCTTTCTTT. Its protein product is CASSPGQATEAFF. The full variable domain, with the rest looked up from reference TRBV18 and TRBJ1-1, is NAGVMQNPRHLVRRRGQEARLRCSPMKGHSHVYWYRQLPEEGLKFMVYLQKENIIDESGMPKERFSAEFPKEGPSILRIQQVVRGDSAAYFCASSPGQATEAFFGQGTRLTVV.

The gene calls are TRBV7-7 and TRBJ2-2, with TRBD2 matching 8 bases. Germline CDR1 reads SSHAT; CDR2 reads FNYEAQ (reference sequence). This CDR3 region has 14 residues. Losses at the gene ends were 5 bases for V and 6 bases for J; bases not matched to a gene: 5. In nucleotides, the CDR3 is TGTGCCAGCAGCCCCGGACTAGCTGCCGGGGAGCTGTTTTTT. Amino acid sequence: CASSPGLAAGELFF.

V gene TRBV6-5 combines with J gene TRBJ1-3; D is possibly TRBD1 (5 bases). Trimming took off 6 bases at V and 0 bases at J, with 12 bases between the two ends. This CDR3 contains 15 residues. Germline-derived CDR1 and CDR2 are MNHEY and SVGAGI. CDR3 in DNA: TGTGCCAGCAGAGTGAACGGGGGCTCTGGAAACACCATATATTTT. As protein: CASRVNGGSGNTIYF.

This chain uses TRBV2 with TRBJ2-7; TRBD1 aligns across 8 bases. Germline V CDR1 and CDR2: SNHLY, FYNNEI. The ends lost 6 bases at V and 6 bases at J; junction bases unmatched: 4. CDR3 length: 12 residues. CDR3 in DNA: TGTGCCAGCAGAGACAGGGGTCGCGAGCAGTACTTC. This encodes CASRDRGREQYF.